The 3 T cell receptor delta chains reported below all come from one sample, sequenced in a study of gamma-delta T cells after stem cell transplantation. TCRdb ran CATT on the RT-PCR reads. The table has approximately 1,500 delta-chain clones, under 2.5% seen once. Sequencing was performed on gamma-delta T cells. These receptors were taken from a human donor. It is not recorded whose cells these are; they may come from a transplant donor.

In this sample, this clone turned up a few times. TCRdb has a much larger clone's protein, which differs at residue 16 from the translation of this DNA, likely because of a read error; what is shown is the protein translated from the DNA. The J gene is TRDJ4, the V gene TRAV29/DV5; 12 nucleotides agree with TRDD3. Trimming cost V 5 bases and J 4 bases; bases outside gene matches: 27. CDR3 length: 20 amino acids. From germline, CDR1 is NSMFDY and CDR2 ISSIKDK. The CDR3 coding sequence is TGTGCAGCGAGCCCTTTTTTACACTGGGGGATACTGCCCCTTTCCAAACCCCTGATCTTT. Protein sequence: CAASPFLHWGILPLSKPLIF.

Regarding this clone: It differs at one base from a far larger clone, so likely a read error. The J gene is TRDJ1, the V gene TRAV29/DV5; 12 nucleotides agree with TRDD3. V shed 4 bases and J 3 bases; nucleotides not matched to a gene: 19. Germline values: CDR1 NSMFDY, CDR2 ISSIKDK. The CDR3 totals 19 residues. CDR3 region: CAAGLVRSYWGIQADKLIF. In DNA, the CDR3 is TGTGCAGCAGGCCTTGTACGGAGCTACTGGGGGATACAGGCCGATAAACTCATCTTT.

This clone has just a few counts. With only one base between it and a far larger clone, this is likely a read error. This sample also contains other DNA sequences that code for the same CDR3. The CDR3 spells CALGETWATSLGDTDKLIF. The DNA of the CDR3 is TGTGCCCTTGGGGAAACGTGGGCTACTTCACTGGGGGACACCGATAAACTCATCTTT. The chain uses TRDV1 and TRDJ1; 8 bases map to TRDD3. The CDR3 runs to 19 residues. Germline V gene data show CDR1 as TSWWSYY and CDR2 as QGS.